Below are 24 T cell receptor beta chains sequenced from a single sample in a study of blood T cell repertoires in COVID-19. Profiling relied on immunoSEQ multiplex PCR, and the TCRdb table lists in-frame clones only, not all of them. Here the sample spans 150,000 to 200,000 clones, more than 65% being singletons. Sequencing used peripheral blood. These receptors were collected from a woman of 80 years or more with acute or convalescent COVID-19.

The J gene is TRBJ1-2, the V gene TRBV18; D is unresolved. The V gene lost 1 base and the J gene lost 4 bases, with 10 bases spanning the gap. The CDR3 covers 14 residues. Germline lookup yields CDR1 KGHSH and CDR2 LQKENI. The CDR3 DNA is TGTGCCAGCTCACCACGAGGGTACGGCTATGGCTACACCTTC. It translates to CASSPRGYGYGYTF.

The chain recombines TRBV11-2 with TRBJ1-1; 10 positions agree with TRBD1. The CDR3 consists of 14 residues. V shed 7 bases and J 6 bases; nucleotides not matched to a gene: 8. The V gene's germline CDR1 is SGHAT and CDR2 FQNNGV. This chain's CDR3 is CASTSRGQGPEAFF. For the CDR3, the DNA is TGTGCCAGCACTTCTCGGGGACAGGGGCCTGAAGCTTTCTTT.

This rearrangement joins TRBV5-1 to TRBJ1-2, with 9 bases identical to TRBD1. With 4 bases clipped from V and 5 bases from J, the junction kept 6 bases outside the gene matches. CDR3 size: 14 residues. Germline CDR1 and CDR2: SGHRS and YFSETQ. The CDR3 DNA reads TGCGCCAGCAGCCTTGGACAGGGGTGGTATGGCTACACCTTC. Its protein is CASSLGQGWYGYTF.

This clone was observed a single time. The chain uses TRBV29-1 and TRBJ2-1; 7 bases fit TRBD2. Trimming at V came to 7 bases and at J to 8 bases, leaving 11 bases not matched to a gene. CDR3 length: 13 residues. Germline V gene data show CDR1 as SQVTM and CDR2 as ANQGSEA. This CDR3 reads CSAPGSSGDEQFF. The CDR3 nucleotides are TGCAGCGCCCCCGGATCTAGCGGCGATGAGCAGTTCTTC.

The rearrangement uses TRBV21-1 and TRBJ1-2. TRBV21-1 represents a pseudogene. CDR3 size: 16 residues. In DNA form, the CDR3 reads TGTGCCAGCACACTCTCGTCGGGGGGGCGCAGGTATGGCTACACCTTC. Its translation: CASTLSSGGRRYGYTF.

Comments on this clone: Its ends do not fully match the called genes, so a read error is possible. This chain links TRBV30 with TRBJ2-5, with D possibly matching TRBD2 (5 bases). Looked up from germline, CDR1 is GTSNPN and CDR2 is SVGIG (reference sequence). The CDR3 consists of 13 residues. The CDR3 reads CAWSVKSGERLDF. DNA for the CDR3: TGTGCCTGGAGTGTAAAAAGCGGAGAGCGCCTTGACTTC. Drawing the rest from reference TRBV30 and TRBJ2-5, the complete variable domain is SQTIHQWPATLVQPVGSPLSLECTVEGTSNPNLYWYRQAAGRGLQLLFYSVGIGQISSEVPQNLSASRPQDRQFILSSKKLLLSDSGFYLCAWSVKSGERLDFGPGTRLLVL.

The genes are TRBV18 and TRBJ1-1; unclear D gene. Germline V gives CDR1 KGHSH, CDR2 LQKENI. The germline V and J ends were trimmed by 3 bases and 7 bases, with 18 bases remaining between them. The CDR3 is 15 amino acids. As DNA, the CDR3 is TGTGCCAGCTCACCCCTGGACTCCGGGCGTGGTGAAGCTTTCTTT. Encoded protein: CASSPLDSGRGEAFF. Based on the CDR3 plus reference TRBV18 and TRBJ1-1, the full variable domain is NAGVMQNPRHLVRRRGQEARLRCSPMKGHSHVYWYRQLPEEGLKFMVYLQKENIIDESGMPKERFSAEFPKEGPSILRIQQVVRGDSAAYFCASSPLDSGRGEAFFGQGTRLTVV.

V gene TRBV2 combines with J gene TRBJ2-3; no definite D call. Deletions cut 5 bases from V and 4 bases from J, with 13 bases between. Germline-derived CDR1 and CDR2 are SNHLY and FYNNEI. This CDR3 spans 14 amino acids. CDR3 sequence: CASSIPSGSDTQYF. The CDR3 DNA follows: TGTGCCAGCAGTATACCTAGTGGGTCAGATACGCAGTATTTT.

Only a few counts were recorded for this clone. This chain connects TRBV29-1 to TRBJ2-2; the D is unclear. CDR1 and CDR2 (germline): SQVTM, ANQGSEA. V gave up 4 bases and J gave up 7 bases, with 7 bases separating them. The CDR3 totals 11 residues. CDR3 in amino acids: CSVGSGGELFF. The CDR3 region has the DNA TGCAGCGTTGGGAGTGGCGGGGAGCTGTTTTTT.

The chain links TRBV12-5 to TRBJ2-1, with TRBD2 matching over 7 bases. The germline CDR1 and CDR2 sequences are LGHNT and FRNRAP. This CDR3 region has 16 residues. The J segment lost 4 bases and the V segment lost 5 bases, leaving 11 bases of the junction unmatched. CDR3 protein: CASGISLLARYNEQFF. CDR3 bases: TGTGCTAGTGGTATCTCCTTACTAGCGAGGTACAATGAGCAGTTCTTC.

On this clone: The identical CDR3 is also encoded by other nucleotide sequences in the sample. The rearrangement joins TRBV2 to TRBJ1-1; tentative D call: TRBD1 (5 bases). This CDR3 is built from 13 residues. Germline V gene lookup returns CDR1 SNHLY and CDR2 FYNNEI. V lost 6 bases and J 1 base, leaving 9 bases between the germline ends. CDR3 in amino acids: CASRSQGNTEAFF. CDR3 nucleotides: TGTGCCAGCAGGTCGCAGGGGAACACTGAAGCTTTCTTT.

The chain combines TRBV25-1 with TRBJ2-2; 7 nucleotides agree with TRBD1. The CDR3 is made up of 12 amino acids. With V trimmed by 10 bases and J by 5 bases, 4 bases remained unmatched. Germline CDR1 and CDR2: MGHDK and SYGVNS. CDR3 amino acids: CANNRGTGELFF. Written as DNA, the CDR3 is TGTGCCAACAACAGGGGTACCGGGGAGCTGTTTTTT.

V is TRBV19 and J is TRBJ2-7; tentative D call: TRBD2 (6 bases). CDR1 and CDR2 from the germline V gene are LNHDA and SQIVND (reference sequence). The CDR3 covers 15 residues. V dropped 5 bases and J dropped 7 bases, with 21 bases sitting between them. The CDR3 DNA reads TGTGCCAGTAGTCCCCGACGGGCCTCCGCGGGGGAGCAGTACTTC. Translation: CASSPRRASAGEQYF.

This clone was found once. The genes are TRBV28 and TRBJ1-5; D ambiguous. The V end lost 4 bases, the J end lost 9 bases, and 7 bases lay between the germline ends. CDR1 and CDR2 (germline): MDHEN, SYDVKM. This CDR3 region has 11 residues. The DNA of the CDR3 is TGTGCCAGCAGTTCCGGTGGGCCCCAGCATTTT. Protein: CASSSGGPQHF.

V usage is TRBV7-2 and J usage is TRBJ2-1; 9 bases are shared with TRBD1. This CDR3 region has 14 residues. Germline V gene lookup returns CDR1 SGHTA and CDR2 FQGNSA. V trimming: 1 base; J trimming: 7 bases; junction bases outside the gene matches: 2. Here the CDR3 reads CASSLDRGRNEQFF. The CDR3 DNA sequence: TGTGCCAGCAGCTTAGACAGGGGGCGGAATGAGCAGTTCTTC.

V and J are TRBV19 and TRBJ1-1; unclear D gene. CDR3 length equals 14 residues. The ends were cut back, 5 bases at V and 0 bases at J, with 10 bases in the middle. Germline V CDR1 and CDR2: LNHDA, SQIVND (reference sequence). CDR3 sequence: CASSLSGLNTEAFF. CDR3 bases: TGTGCCAGTAGTCTCAGCGGGCTGAACACTGAAGCTTTCTTT.

The chain is built from TRBV9 and TRBJ2-7; maybe TRBD2 (7 bases). The V end was cut by 4 bases, the J end by 0 bases, with 17 bases between. From germline, CDR1 is SGDLS and CDR2 YYNGEE. This CDR3 is built from 16 residues. CDR3 loop: CASSPRGGGLSYEQYF. Here the CDR3 DNA reads TGTGCCAGCAGCCCTCGTGGGGGGGGGCTCTCCTACGAGCAGTACTTC.

CDR3 sequence reads: CASSFTLDREDNRSLGYTF. Written as DNA, the CDR3 is TGTGCCAGCAGCTTCACTCTGGACAGGGAGGATAATAGATCTTTGGGCTACACCTTC. The V and J genes are TRBV5-6 and TRBJ1-2; 8 nucleotides align to TRBD1. Germline V lookup: CDR1 SGHDT, CDR2 YYEEEE. This CDR3 has 19 residues. Trimming took 2 bases from V and 8 from J; bases not matched to a gene: 23.

The rearrangement uses TRBV5-4 and TRBJ1-1; D ambiguous. Between the trimmed V and J ends, which lost 4 bases and 0 bases, there was a span of 7 bases. Germline CDR1 and CDR2: SGHNT and YYREEE (reference sequence). The CDR3 contains 13 residues. Here the CDR3 DNA reads TGTGCCAGCAGCCCAGGATTGAACACTGAAGCTTTCTTT. Translating gives CASSPGLNTEAFF.

The chain carries TRBV28 and TRBJ2-1; 9 nucleotides line up with TRBD1. The germline V gene encodes CDR1 MDHEN and CDR2 SYDVKM. The CDR3 loop spans 15 amino acids. Losses at the gene ends were 6 bases for V and 6 bases for J; bases not matched to a gene: 9. CDR3 nucleotide sequence: TGTGCCAGCAGCCTAGACAGGGGGACGATCAATGAGCAGTTCTTC. Residues: CASSLDRGTINEQFF.

The genes are TRBV7-2 and TRBJ1-2; D unclear. The CDR3 has 14 amino acids. V was cut by 1 base and J by 0 bases, with 6 bases left in between. The V gene's germline CDR1 is SGHTA and CDR2 FQGNSA. CDR3 residues: CASSLDTANYGYTF. In DNA, the CDR3 is TGTGCCAGCAGCTTAGATACAGCTAACTATGGCTACACCTTC.

The chain carries TRBV19 and TRBJ2-1, with 12 nucleotides matching TRBD2. Trimming at V came to 3 bases and at J to 4 bases, leaving 7 bases not matched to a gene. Germline V lookup: CDR1 LNHDA, CDR2 SQIVND (reference sequence). The CDR3 extends over 17 amino acids. This CDR3 reads CASSMVATSGGYNEQFF. The CDR3, as DNA: TGTGCCAGTAGTATGGTCGCGACTAGCGGGGGTTACAATGAGCAGTTCTTC. Full variable domain (outside the CDR3, taken from reference TRBV19 and TRBJ2-1): DGGITQSPKYLFRKEGQNVTLSCEQNLNHDAMYWYRQDPGQGLRLIYYSQIVNDFQKGDIAEGYSVSREKKESFPLTVTSAQKNPTAFYLCASSMVATSGGYNEQFFGPGTRLTVL.

The chain joins TRBV3-1 (or the pseudogene TRBV3-2) to TRBJ2-1; 9 bases are shared with TRBD2. The CDR3 is 16 residues long. V gave up 1 base and J gave up 3 bases; unmatched junction bases: 4. Germline CDR1 is LGHDT and CDR2 is YNNKEL (reference sequence). The CDR3 reads CASSQGGGANYNEQFF. Written as DNA, the CDR3 is TGTGCCAGCAGCCAAGGCGGGGGGGCCAACTACAATGAGCAGTTCTTC.

A few counts support this clone. The chain couples TRBV6-5 to TRBJ2-7; 7 bases line up with TRBD1. Germline CDR1 reads MNHEY; CDR2 reads SVGAGI. V dropped 6 bases and J dropped 3; count of bases not matched to a gene: 2. This CDR3 is 12 amino acids long. Written as DNA, the CDR3 is TGTGCCAGCAGGGACAGGAGCTACGAGCAGTACTTC. Protein: CASRDRSYEQYF.